The 5 T cell receptor beta chains listed next were all sequenced from one sample in a study of control samples from healthy donors and cancer patients. The repertoire was sequenced with immunoSEQ multiplex PCR; TCRdb's copy has only in-frame clones and lacks some. The top ten hold around 6.8% of the sample, which has 390,000 or so clones, approximately 90% seen once. The sequencing sample was made of PBMCs. The receptors originated from a man aged 35 to 55 with head and neck cancer.

This clone was observed once. The chain has TRBV6-4 and TRBJ2-3; possibly TRBD1 or TRBD2 for D (5 bases each). The V gene lost 3 bases and the J gene lost 4 bases, with 14 bases spanning the gap. Per the germline V gene, CDR1 is MRHNA and CDR2 is SNTAGT. CDR3 size: 15 residues. The CDR3 reads CASSEEGEGADTQYF. CDR3 coding DNA: TGTGCCAGCAGTGAAGAGGGAGAAGGGGCAGATACGCAGTATTTT.

The sample holds one count of this clone. The chain employs TRBV2 and TRBJ1-1; D unclear. CDR3 size: 14 residues. The germline V and J ends were trimmed by 2 bases and 5 bases, with 12 bases remaining between them. Germline CDR1 and CDR2: SNHLY and FYNNEI. DNA for the CDR3: TGTGCCAGCAGTGAAATGAGGGTGGGGACTGAAGCTTTCTTT. Encoded protein: CASSEMRVGTEAFF.

The chain recombines TRBV10-2 with TRBJ2-1; D is unclear. V lost 4 bases and J lost 1, with 8 bases in between. Germline V gives CDR1 WSHSY, CDR2 SAAADI. This CDR3 spans 14 amino acids. The CDR3 nucleotides read TGCGCCAGCAGTGGATTTCGGTCCTACAATGAGCAGTTCTTC. Translated: CASSGFRSYNEQFF.

The V and J genes are TRBV7-2 and TRBJ1-5, with D tentatively TRBD1 (5 bases). Germline V gene sequence: CDR1 SGHTA, CDR2 FQGNSA. V shed 3 bases and J shed 2 bases, with 8 bases lying between them. The CDR3 is made up of 14 amino acids. CDR3 region: CASSFTGRNQPQHF. The CDR3 region has the DNA TGTGCCAGCAGCTTCACAGGTCGCAATCAGCCCCAGCATTTT.

Remarks on this clone: In the same sample, other DNA sequences code for this CDR3. V and J are TRBV28 and TRBJ1-5; D unclear. Looked up from germline, CDR1 is MDHEN and CDR2 is SYDVKM. Trimming took 6 bases from V and 0 from J, leaving 3 bases between them. The CDR3 runs 12 residues. This CDR3 reads CASRSSNQPQHF. CDR3 bases: TGTGCCAGCAGGAGTAGCAATCAGCCCCAGCATTTT.